Reported below is one T cell receptor beta chain. These data come from a study of blood T cell repertoires in COVID-19. Overall study: Spain, Italy and the United States supplied samples that represented acute and convalescent COVID-19. Sources were T cells, B-cell-depleted T cells, or PBMCs; the material itself was cDNA or gDNA.

V was cut by 4 bases and J by 7 bases, with 21 bases left in between. CDR1 and CDR2 from the germline V gene are SGHRS and YFSETQ. This CDR3 contains 15 residues. Original processing methods: How many nucleated cells were present was estimated from reference gene primer amplification. Sequencing used immunoSEQ multiplex PCR; TCRdb keeps in-frame clones, though not all of them. That table supplies the V and J calls and clone size; D and trimming were determined from the DNA. The table includes hundreds of thousands of clones, 86% detected once. The V call is TRBV5-1, the J call TRBJ2-7; D is perhaps TRBD1 (6 bases). Input material: peripheral blood. This TCR came from a woman aged 25-40 years with active or convalescent COVID-19. The CDR3: CASSPRQASGGEQYF. Here the CDR3 DNA reads TGCGCCAGCAGCCCCAGACAGGCGTCGGGTGGAGAGCAGTACTTC.